This record concerns one T cell receptor beta chain sequence. What it recognizes is unknown. This entry belongs to a study of cytotoxic CD8 clonotypes in ibrutinib-treated CLL. Repertoires were generated with immunoSEQ multiplex PCR, while TCRdb's copy carries only in-frame clones and drops some. The sample lists over 200,000 clones, 65% to 80% occurring once. Points from the study as a whole: Timing of sampling differed between sustained-remission and progressing patients.

CDR1 LGHNA and CDR2 YSLEER come from the germline V gene. Trimming shortened V by 0 bases and J by 3 bases, and 11 bases separated the two germline ends. The CDR3 spans 15 residues. The specimen comprised PBMCs, sampled after 12 months of ibrutinib treatment. This rearrangement joins TRBV4-3 to TRBJ2-5, with D perhaps being TRBD1 or TRBD2 (5 bases each). This TCR came from a human donor with chronic lymphocytic leukemia. CDR3 loop: CASSQDPGAKETQYF. The CDR3 DNA is TGCGCCAGCAGCCAAGATCCCGGGGCGAAAGAGACCCAGTACTTC.